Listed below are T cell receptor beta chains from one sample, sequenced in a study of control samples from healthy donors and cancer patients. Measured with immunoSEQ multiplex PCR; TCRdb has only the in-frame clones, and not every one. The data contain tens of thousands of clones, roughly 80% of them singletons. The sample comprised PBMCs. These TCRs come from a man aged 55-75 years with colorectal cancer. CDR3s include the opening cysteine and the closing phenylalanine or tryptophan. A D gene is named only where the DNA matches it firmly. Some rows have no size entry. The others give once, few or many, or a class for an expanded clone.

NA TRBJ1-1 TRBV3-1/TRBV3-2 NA CASSSTRDTEAFF TGTGCCAGCAGCTCGACCCGGGACACTGAAGCTTTCTTT
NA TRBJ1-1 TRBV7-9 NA CASSPQLNNMPEAFF TGTGCCAGCAGCCCCCAACTCAACAATATGCCTGAAGCTTTCTTT
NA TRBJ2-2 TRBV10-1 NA CASSESRGSTGELFF TGCGCCAGCAGTGAGTCGAGAGGTAGCACCGGGGAGCTGTTTTTT
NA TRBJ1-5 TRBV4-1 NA CASSQGLTGGQNQPQHF TGCGCCAGCAGCCAAGGTCTGACCGGGGGGCAGAATCAGCCCCAGCATTTT
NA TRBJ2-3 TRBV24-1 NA CATSDFGLGTDTQYF TGTGCCACCAGTGATTTCGGACTGGGAACAGATACGCAGTATTTT
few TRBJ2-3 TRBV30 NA CAWSKLGDTQYF TGTGCCTGGAGCAAACTAGGAGATACGCAGTATTTT
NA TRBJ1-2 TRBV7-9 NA CASSPHLNRAKDGYTF TGTGCCAGCAGCCCACATTTAAATCGGGCTAAAGATGGCTACACCTTC
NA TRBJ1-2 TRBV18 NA CASSPGSYSPDYGYTF TGTGCCAGCTCACCGGGATCCTACTCACCGGACTATGGCTACACCTTC
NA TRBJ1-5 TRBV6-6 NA CASRTANSNQPQHF TGTGCCAGCAGAACAGCCAATAGCAATCAGCCCCAGCATTTT
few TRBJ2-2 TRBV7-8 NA CASSPRLINTGELFF TGTGCCAGCAGCCCACGACTAATAAACACCGGGGAGCTGTTTTTT
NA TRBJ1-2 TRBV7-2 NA CASSLYPGTNYGYTF TGTGCCAGCAGTTTATATCCAGGGACTAACTATGGCTACACCTTC
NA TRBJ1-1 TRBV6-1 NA CASSEGRYTEAFF TGTGCCAGCAGTGAAGGACGTTACACTGAAGCTTTCTTT
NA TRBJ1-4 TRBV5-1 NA CASSDDFEKLFF TGCGCCAGCAGCGATGATTTTGAAAAACTGTTTTTT
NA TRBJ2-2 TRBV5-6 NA CASSLGGGPDTGELFF TGTGCCAGCAGCTTAGGGGGGGGACCCGACACCGGGGAGCTGTTTTTT
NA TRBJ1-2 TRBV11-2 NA CASSAPGEATSYGYTF TGTGCCAGCAGCGCGCCTGGGGAGGCCACATCCTATGGCTACACCTTC